The rows below give T cell receptor beta chains drawn from one sample of a study of cytomegalovirus exposure and HLA in healthy donors. Clones were read by immunoSEQ multiplex PCR, and TCRdb kept only the in-frame ones, dropping some. This table holds 90,000 to 120,000 clones, about 74% found once. The sample taken for sequencing was PBMCs. These receptors all stem from a woman in her thirties or forties in good health and CMV-seropositive. CDR3s include the opening cysteine and the closing phenylalanine or tryptophan. A D gene is named only where the DNA matches it firmly. Some rows have no size entry. The others give once, few or many, or a class for an expanded clone.

>TRBV27|TRBJ1-2|.|13|.
TGTGCCAGCAGTTATGAGGGTCGGTATGGCTACACCTTC
CASSYEGRYGYTF
>TRBV30|TRBJ1-5|TRBD1|16|.
TGTGCCTGCCAGACAGGGGGCGGAAGTAGTGATCAGCCCCAGCATTTT
CACQTGGGSSDQPQHF
>TRBV7-9|TRBJ1-2|.|17|.
TGTGCCAGCAACACGATTAGGTCAGGGAGGAGTAACTATGGCTACACCTTC
CASNTIRSGRSNYGYTF
>TRBV10-3|TRBJ1-2|TRBD1|13|.
TGTGCCATCAGGCAGGGGGCTAACTATGGCTACACCTTC
CAIRQGANYGYTF
>TRBV25-1|TRBJ1-1|TRBD1|14|.
TGTGCCAGCGGGACAGGCCTCATGAACACTGAAGCTTTCTTT
CASGTGLMNTEAFF
>TRBV14|TRBJ2-7|.|14|few
TGTGCCAGCAGCCAAGCAGCGAACTCCTACGAGCAGTACTTC
CASSQAANSYEQYF
>TRBV19|TRBJ1-5|TRBD1|16|.
TGTGCCAGTAGTATCTCAGGGACAGGGGGCAGTCAGCCCCAGCATTTT
CASSISGTGGSQPQHF
>TRBV11-2|TRBJ2-1|.|16|.
TGTGCCAGCAGCTTAATGGGACAACTCTCCTACAATGAGCAGTTCTTC
CASSLMGQLSYNEQFF
>TRBV5-4|TRBJ2-1|TRBD2|16|.
TGTGCCAGCAGCTTGGTATTGGGACTAGCGGGTAATGAGCAGTTCTTC
CASSLVLGLAGNEQFF
>TRBV4-2|TRBJ1-2|.|15|few
TGTGCCAGCAGCCAAGATCTTCAGGGCCCCTATGGCTACACCTTC
CASSQDLQGPYGYTF
>TRBV29-1|TRBJ2-5|.|12|few
TGCAGCGTGACAGGACTCCAAGAGACCCAGTACTTC
CSVTGLQETQYF
>TRBV28|TRBJ1-1|.|12|.
TGTGCCAGCAGGCGGGGAGACACTGAAGCTTTCTTT
CASRRGDTEAFF
>TRBV19|TRBJ1-5|TRBD1|15|once
TGTGCCAGTAGTGATTCAGGGACAGGGAATCAGCCCCAGCATTTT
CASSDSGTGNQPQHF
>TRBV5-1|TRBJ2-4|TRBD2|16|.
TGCGCCAGCAGCGCCGGACCTAGCGGGGCCAAAAACATTCAGTACTTC
CASSAGPSGAKNIQYF
>TRBV19|TRBJ1-5|.|15|.
TGTGCCAGTAGTCTGACCCTCGGGGGTAATCAGCCCCAGCATTTT
CASSLTLGGNQPQHF
>TRBV11-2|TRBJ1-4|.|13|.
TGTGCCAGTAGCTCGCACGACGGGGGAAAACTGTTTTTT
CASSSHDGGKLFF
>TRBV27|TRBJ2-1|TRBD2|17|few
TGTGCCAGCACCCTCTGGGCTAGCGGGGTTTCCTACAATGAGCAGTTCTTC
CASTLWASGVSYNEQFF
>TRBV2|TRBJ1-4|.|14|once
TGTGCCATCAATCAGTATGTAACTAATGAAAAACTGTTTTTT
CAINQYVTNEKLFF
>TRBV10-3|TRBJ1-2|TRBD1|14|.
TGTGCCATCAGCCTTGGACAGGGACTCTATGGCTACACCTTC
CAISLGQGLYGYTF
>TRBV5-5|TRBJ1-5|.|14|few
TGTGCCAGCAGCTTGGCGGGCGGGGTTCAGCCCCAGCATTTT
CASSLAGGVQPQHF
>TRBV18|TRBJ2-5|.|14|.
TGTGCCAGCTCACTCCGGGACACTAAAGAGACCCAGTACTTC
CASSLRDTKETQYF
>TRBV2|TRBJ1-6|.|11|.
TGTGCCACCGGGGGTGATTCACCCCTCCACTTT
CATGGDSPLHF
>TRBV30|TRBJ1-2|.|12|.
TGTGCCTTCAGGGTCCAGAACTATGGCTACACCTTC
CAFRVQNYGYTF
>TRBV6-1|TRBJ1-5|.|14|.
TGTGCCAGCAGGACAGAGCCCTCAATCAAGCCCCAGCATTTT
CASRTEPSIKPQHF
>TRBV29-1|TRBJ2-2|.|14|.
TGCAGCGTTGAAGAATACGGGAACACCGGGGAGCTGTTTTTT
CSVEEYGNTGELFF
>TRBV27|TRBJ1-3|.|12|.
TGTGCCACCCAGGATGGTGGAAACACCATATATTTT
CATQDGGNTIYF
>TRBV30|TRBJ2-5|.|13|few
TGTGCCTGGAGTTTGAGTAGCAGGGGGACCCAGTACTTC
CAWSLSSRGTQYF
>TRBV6-5|TRBJ1-2|TRBD1|13|once
TGTGCCAGCAGCTCAGGACAGGGCTATGGCTACACCTTC
CASSSGQGYGYTF
>TRBV4-3|TRBJ2-2|.|15|.
TGCGCCAGCAGCCATTCTTTGTCGAACACCGGGGAGCTGTTTTTT
CASSHSLSNTGELFF
>TRBV5-1|TRBJ2-7|TRBD1|14|.
TGCGCCAGCTGTCTCGGGACAGGTATCTACGAGCAGTACTTC
CASCLGTGIYEQYF
>TRBV6-6|TRBJ1-1|.|11|.
TGTGCCAGCAGTAGACAGATTGAAGCTTTCTTT
CASSRQIEAFF
>TRBV30|TRBJ2-7|.|13|.
TGTGCCTGGAGTTACCGGGGTTCCTACGAGCAGTACTTC
CAWSYRGSYEQYF
>TRBV15|TRBJ1-2|TRBD1|12|.
TGTGCCACCAGCAAAGGGGGCGGTGGCTACACCTTC
CATSKGGGGYTF
>TRBV5-1|TRBJ2-7|TRBD1|14|.
TGCGCCAGCAGCTCTGGGACAGGGTCCTACGAGCAGTACTTC
CASSSGTGSYEQYF
>TRBV25-1|TRBJ1-6|.|15|.
TGTGCCAGTTCTACAGGGAAGACCTATAATTCACCCCTCCACTTT
CASSTGKTYNSPLHF
>TRBV4-1|TRBJ1-5|.|16|.
TGCGCCAGCAGCCAAGAGGGAGGGGCCGGGAATCAGCCCCAGCATTTT
CASSQEGGAGNQPQHF
>TRBV9|TRBJ1-1|.|13|once
TGTGCCAGCAGCGTAGGGCCCTCGGGGGAAGCTTTCTTT
CASSVGPSGEAFF
>TRBV28|TRBJ2-1|.|12|.
TGTGCCAGCATCGGATCGGGTAGTGAGCAGTTCTTC
CASIGSGSEQFF
>TRBV7-9|TRBJ2-1|TRBD2|18|.
TGTGCCAGCAGTTACTCAACTGGGCCGGGACTAGCTAACAATGAGCAGTTCTTC
CASSYSTGPGLANNEQFF
>TRBV18|TRBJ2-7|.|13|.
TGTGCCAGCTCACTCCAGACAGATACCGAGCAGTACTTC
CASSLQTDTEQYF
>TRBV5-6|TRBJ1-6|.|14|.
TGTGCCAGCAGCGTTCAGGGGACGACTTCACCCCTCCACTTT
CASSVQGTTSPLHF
>TRBV12-5|TRBJ2-3|TRBD2|14|once
TGTGCTAGTGGTGCGGGGGTTTACACAGATACGCAGTATTTT
CASGAGVYTDTQYF
>TRBV6-5|TRBJ2-7|TRBD1|14|.
TGTGCCAGCAGTTACGGGACAGGGGGAGGCGAGCAGTACTTC
CASSYGTGGGEQYF
>TRBV5-8|TRBJ1-6|.|18|.
TGTGCCAGCAGCTTGACCACAGGCTCAAACTCCTATAATTCACCCCTCCACTTT
CASSLTTGSNSYNSPLHF
>TRBV25-1|TRBJ1-4|.|14|.
TGTGCCAGCAGTTCAACCGGCCTACTAGAAAAACTGTTTTTT
CASSSTGLLEKLFF
>TRBV2|TRBJ1-5|.|14|.
TGTGCCAGCAGTGAATTCGGAGGGAATCAGCCCCAGCATTTT
CASSEFGGNQPQHF